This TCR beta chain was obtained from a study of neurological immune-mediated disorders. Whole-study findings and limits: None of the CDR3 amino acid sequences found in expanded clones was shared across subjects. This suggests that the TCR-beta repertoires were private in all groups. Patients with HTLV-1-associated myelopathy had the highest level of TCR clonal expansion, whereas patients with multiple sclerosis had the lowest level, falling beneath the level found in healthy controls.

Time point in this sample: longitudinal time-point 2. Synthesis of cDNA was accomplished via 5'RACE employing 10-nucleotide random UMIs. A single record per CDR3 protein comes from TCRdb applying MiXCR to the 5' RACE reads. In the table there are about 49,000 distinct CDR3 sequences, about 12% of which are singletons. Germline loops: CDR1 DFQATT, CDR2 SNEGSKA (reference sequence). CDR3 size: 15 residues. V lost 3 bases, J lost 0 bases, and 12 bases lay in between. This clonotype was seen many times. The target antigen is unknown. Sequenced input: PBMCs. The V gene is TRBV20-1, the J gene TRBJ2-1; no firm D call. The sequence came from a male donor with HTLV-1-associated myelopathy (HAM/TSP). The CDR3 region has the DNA TGCAGTGCTAGGGCAGCGTCGAGCTCCTACAATGAGCAGTTCTTC. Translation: CSARAASSSYNEQFF.